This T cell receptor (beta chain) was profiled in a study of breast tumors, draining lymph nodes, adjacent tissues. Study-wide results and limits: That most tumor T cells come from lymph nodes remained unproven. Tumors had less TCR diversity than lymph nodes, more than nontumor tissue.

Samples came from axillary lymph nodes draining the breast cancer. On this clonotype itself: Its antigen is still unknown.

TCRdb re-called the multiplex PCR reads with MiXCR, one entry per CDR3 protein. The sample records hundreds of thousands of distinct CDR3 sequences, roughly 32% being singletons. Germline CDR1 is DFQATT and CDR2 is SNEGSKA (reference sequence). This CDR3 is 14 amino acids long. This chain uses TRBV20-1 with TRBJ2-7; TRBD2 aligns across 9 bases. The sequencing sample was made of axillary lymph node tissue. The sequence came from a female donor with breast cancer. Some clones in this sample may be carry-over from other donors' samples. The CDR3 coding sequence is TGCAGCGCACGGGTAGCGGGAGCCTCCTACGAGCAGTACTTC. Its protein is CSARVAGASYEQYF.